The 31 T cell receptor beta chains below all came from one sample that was sequenced in a study of blood T cell repertoires in COVID-19. TCRdb's table, derived via immunoSEQ multiplex PCR, lists solely in-frame clones and lacks some. The table records 350,000 to 400,000 clones, 91% of them present only once. The sample consisted of PBMCs or T cells enriched from blood (not recorded which). Receptors were obtained from a woman between 35 and 50 years old who had been exposed to COVID-19.

The CDR3 bases are TGTGCCAGCAGCCAAGCACGTACAGGGCACACCGGGGAGCTGTTTTTT. This encodes CASSQARTGHTGELFF. The J gene is TRBJ2-2, the V gene TRBV4-2, with a weak D call TRBD1 (6 bases). Germline CDR1 is LGHNA and CDR2 is YNFKEQ. V was cut by 1 base and J by 3 bases, with 12 bases left in between. The CDR3 length is 16 residues.

The chain links TRBV11-3 to TRBJ2-7; 9 bases match TRBD1. Germline V gives CDR1 SGHNT, CDR2 YENEEA. The CDR3 totals 15 residues. V lost 1 base, J lost 5 bases, and 6 bases stayed unmatched. CDR3 sequence: CASSLVADRGHEQYF. The CDR3 nucleotides read TGTGCCAGCAGCTTAGTGGCGGACAGGGGCCACGAGCAGTACTTC.

This sequence joins TRBV5-8 and TRBJ1-5, with D maybe TRBD1 (5 bases). The CDR3 has 15 residues. CDR1 SGHTS and CDR2 YDEGEE come from the germline V gene. Trimming stripped 4 bases from V and 0 bases from J, with 11 bases between. CDR3 coding DNA: TGTGCCAGCAGCGGGGGGGAAAATAGCAATCAGCCCCAGCATTTT. Protein sequence: CASSGGENSNQPQHF. Based on the CDR3 plus reference TRBV5-8 and TRBJ1-5, the full variable domain is EAGVTQSPTHLIKTRGQQATLRCSPISGHTSVYWYQQALGLGLQFLLWYDEGEERNRGNFPPRFSGRQFPNYSSELNVNALELEDSALYLCASSGGENSNQPQHFGDGTRLSIL.

The V call is TRBV27, the J call TRBJ2-2; 10 bases agree with TRBD2. Germline CDR1 is MNHEY and CDR2 is SMNVEV (reference sequence). Losses at the gene ends were 5 bases for V and 4 bases for J; bases not matched to a gene: 16. CDR3 length equals 19 residues. The CDR3 here is CASSLRPLAGERSTGELFF. As DNA, the CDR3 is TGTGCCAGCAGTCTCCGCCCGCTAGCGGGAGAGAGGAGCACCGGGGAGCTGTTTTTT.

This chain joins TRBV7-6 and TRBJ2-2; no reliable D call. Germline values: CDR1 SGHVS, CDR2 FNYEAQ. The V end lost 10 bases, the J end lost 0 bases, and 12 bases lay between the germline ends. The CDR3 extends over 14 amino acids. The CDR3 coding sequence is TGTGCCACCGGTGGCAGGACGAACACCGGGGAGCTGTTTTTT. Its protein is CATGGRTNTGELFF.

The CDR3 reads CASRKREGWGEQFF. Here the CDR3 DNA reads TGTGCCAGTAGAAAGCGGGAGGGCTGGGGGGAGCAGTTCTTC. The chain carries TRBV19 and TRBJ2-1, with 10 nucleotides matching TRBD2. Germline CDR1 and CDR2: LNHDA and SQIVND (reference sequence). The CDR3 spans 14 residues. J lost 10 bases, V lost 6 bases, and 9 bases had no gene match.

The rearrangement uses TRBV6-5 and TRBJ1-1, with 7 bases lining up with TRBD1. V trimming: 5 bases; J trimming: 1 base; junction bases outside the gene matches: 7. This CDR3 contains 15 residues. Germline assignment: CDR1 MNHEY and CDR2 SVGAGI. This CDR3 reads CASSQIGTANTEAFF. The DNA for the CDR3 is TGTGCCAGCAGTCAAATCGGGACAGCGAACACTGAAGCTTTCTTT.

The V call is TRBV6-1, the J call TRBJ1-5, with TRBD1 matching over 8 bases. CDR1 is MNHNS and CDR2 is SASEGT in the germline V gene. The junction had 7 bases not matched to a gene; V was cut back by 2 bases and J by 1 base. This CDR3 is built from 17 residues. CDR3 sequence: CASSEFGQGASNQPQHF. CDR3 nucleotide sequence: TGTGCCAGCAGTGAATTCGGTCAGGGGGCGAGCAATCAGCCCCAGCATTTT.

In DNA, the CDR3 is TGTGCCAGCAGCCTGACCGGGTCTCCGGACACTGAAGCTTTCTTT. Its protein product is CASSLTGSPDTEAFF. The V call is TRBV7-2, the J call TRBJ1-1; no definite D call. Germline V gene lookup returns CDR1 SGHTA and CDR2 FQGNSA. The CDR3 is 15 residues long. V dropped 5 bases and J dropped 3 bases, with 16 bases sitting between them.

A few counts support this clone. The gene calls are TRBV9 and TRBJ2-2, with 11 positions matching TRBD2. Looked up from germline, CDR1 is SGDLS and CDR2 is YYNGEE. J was trimmed by 5 bases and V by 1 base; bases with no gene match: 4. The length of the CDR3 is 16 residues. The CDR3 sequence: CASSVTSGSGTGELFF. CDR3 in DNA: TGTGCCAGCAGCGTAACTAGCGGGAGCGGTACCGGGGAGCTGTTTTTT.

J is TRBJ1-4 and V is TRBV5-4, with no clear D. The CDR3 is 15 amino acids. V was cut by 3 bases and J by 3 bases, with 12 bases left in between. Per the germline V gene, CDR1 is SGHNT and CDR2 is YYREEE (reference sequence). The chain's CDR3 is CASSSKIEANEKLFF. As DNA, the CDR3 is TGTGCCAGCAGCTCCAAAATTGAGGCTAATGAAAAACTGTTTTTT.

V gene TRBV2 combines with J gene TRBJ2-1; TRBD2 might be the D (5 bases). With 4 bases removed from V and 7 bases from J, the gap between germline ends came to 17 bases. Germline V gives CDR1 SNHLY, CDR2 FYNNEI. This CDR3 is built from 15 residues. For the CDR3, the DNA is TGTGCCAGCAGTGGGGAGATGCCCAATAGAAATGAGCAGTTCTTC. Amino acid sequence: CASSGEMPNRNEQFF.

The rearrangement joins TRBV30 to TRBJ2-2; D may be TRBD2 (5 bases). Germline V gene sequence: CDR1 GTSNPN, CDR2 SVGIG (reference sequence). Deletions cut 3 bases from V and 2 bases from J, with 10 bases between. The CDR3 spans 14 residues. The CDR3 nucleotides are TGTGCCTGGAGGTCGGGGATTAACACCGGGGAGCTGTTTTTT. It encodes CAWRSGINTGELFF.

This chain links TRBV3-1 (or the pseudogene TRBV3-2) with TRBJ1-2; D is ambiguous. Germline V lookup: CDR1 LGHDT, CDR2 YNNKEL (reference sequence). CDR3 length: 14 residues. Trimming left V 4 bases short and J 5 bases short, with 14 bases between. CDR3 loop: CASSRAGGSYGYTF. The CDR3 DNA reads TGTGCCAGCAGCCGCGCAGGTGGCAGTTATGGCTACACCTTC.

The chain employs TRBV5-1 and TRBJ2-1; 8 bases are shared with TRBD1. V lost 2 bases to trimming and J lost 5 bases; unmatched junction nucleotides: 6. The CDR3 consists of 15 residues. CDR1 SGHRS and CDR2 YFSETQ come from the germline V gene. The CDR3 reads CASSLQGDPDNEQFF. CDR3 DNA: TGCGCCAGCAGCTTACAGGGGGATCCTGACAATGAGCAGTTCTTC.

This rearrangement joins TRBV5-8 to TRBJ1-3, with a tentative D call TRBD1 (5 bases). V dropped 1 base and J dropped 0 bases, with 8 bases sitting between them. This CDR3 has 15 amino acids. The germline V gene has CDR1 SGHTS and CDR2 YDEGEE. CDR3 loop: CASSLRGVSGNTIYF. The CDR3, as DNA: TGTGCCAGCAGCTTGCGGGGGGTCTCTGGAAACACCATATATTTT.

The chain joins TRBV24-1 to TRBJ2-1; perhaps TRBD2 as D (5 bases). Germline CDR1 is KGHDR and CDR2 is SFDVKD. This CDR3 has 16 residues. V was pared by 1 base and J by 8 bases, with 17 bases between. CDR3 in DNA: TGTGCCACCAGTGATTTTGGTAGCGTTCGATTCGATGAGCAGTTCTTC. The encoded protein is CATSDFGSVRFDEQFF.

The genes are TRBV7-2 and TRBJ2-2; TRBD2 matches at 8 bases. The CDR3 runs to 15 residues. Trimming at V came to 3 bases and at J to 7 bases, leaving 7 bases not matched to a gene. Per germline, CDR1 SGHTA and CDR2 FQGNSA. The chain's CDR3 is CASSFKREKGGELFF. The CDR3 bases are TGTGCCAGCAGCTTTAAGCGGGAGAAGGGCGGGGAGCTGTTTTTT.

V and J are TRBV16 and TRBJ1-6, with 7 bases matching TRBD1. Trimming removed 8 bases from V and 7 bases from J; junction bases left unmatched: 8. This CDR3 has 14 amino acids. Germline CDR1 and CDR2: KGHSY and FQNENV. CDR3 sequence (DNA): TGTGCCAGCCGCGAGGGACAGAGGAATTCACCCCTCCACTTT. This sequence encodes CASREGQRNSPLHF.

This chain links TRBV3-1 (or the pseudogene TRBV3-2) with TRBJ1-5, with TRBD1 as a possible D gene (5 bases). Germline assignment: CDR1 LGHDT and CDR2 YNNKEL (reference sequence). This CDR3 contains 13 residues. V lost 4 bases to trimming and J lost 8 bases, with 12 bases between them. CDR3 nucleotide sequence: TGTGCCAGCAGCCCCTGGGGCAGGGAGCCCCAGCATTTT. It encodes CASSPWGREPQHF.

The chain links TRBV5-4 to TRBJ1-2, with 8 nucleotides matching TRBD1. J was trimmed by 3 bases and V by 0 bases; bases with no gene match: 1. The CDR3 has 14 residues. Germline CDR1 is SGHNT and CDR2 is YYREEE (reference sequence). CDR3 sequence reads: CASSLVGQDYGYTF. In DNA form, the CDR3 reads TGTGCCAGCAGCTTGGTGGGACAGGACTATGGCTACACCTTC.

The chain links TRBV23-1 to TRBJ2-5; TRBD1 is a possible D gene (6 bases). TRBV23-1 is classed as an ORF, of uncertain function. The CDR3 length is 14 residues. The V and J ends lost 4 bases and 5 bases respectively, with 14 bases between them. This CDR3 is CASSLETGLETQYF. DNA of the CDR3: TGCGCCAGCAGTCTAGAGACAGGTCTGGAGACCCAGTACTTC.

This clone appeared a single time. The chain has TRBV7-6 and TRBJ1-3; 8 bases align to TRBD1. Unmatched junction bases numbered 8, after V lost 1 base and J lost 0 bases. The CDR3 runs to 18 residues. Germline V gene data show CDR1 as SGHVS and CDR2 as FNYEAQ. As DNA, the CDR3 is TGTGCCAGCAGCTTAGGGGTTCAACAGGGGGACTCTGGAAACACCATATATTTT. This translates into CASSLGVQQGDSGNTIYF.

The gene calls are TRBV18 and TRBJ2-3, with TRBD2 as a possible D gene (6 bases). Germline CDR1 reads KGHSH; CDR2 reads LQKENI. Trimming pared 2 bases from V and 5 bases from J, leaving 17 bases between. The CDR3 has 16 residues. The CDR3 bases are TGTGCCAGCTCACCAATGGTTGTGGGAGGTGGAGATACGCAGTATTTT. This sequence encodes CASSPMVVGGGDTQYF.

The chain links TRBV6-5 to TRBJ1-1; TRBD1 matches at 7 bases. Unmatched junction bases numbered 2, after V lost 5 bases and J lost 5 bases. This CDR3 contains 12 residues. The germline V gene encodes CDR1 MNHEY and CDR2 SVGAGI. CDR3 region: CASSTQGTEAFF. For the CDR3, the DNA is TGTGCCAGCAGTACACAGGGGACTGAAGCTTTCTTT.

CDR3 amino acids: CASSLSWNTEAFF. The CDR3 coding sequence is TGTGCCAGTAGTCTCTCCTGGAACACTGAAGCTTTCTTT. This chain uses TRBV19 with TRBJ1-1, with D uncertain. CDR1 is LNHDA, CDR2 SQIVND, per germline (reference sequence). V lost 5 bases to trimming and J lost 1 base, with 8 bases between them. The CDR3 runs to 13 residues.

The chain links TRBV27 to TRBJ2-3; TRBD1 aligns across 9 bases. The CDR3 covers 15 residues. J was trimmed by 6 bases and V by 5 bases; bases with no gene match: 9. In germline, CDR1 is MNHEY, CDR2 SMNVEV (reference sequence). CDR3 nucleotides: TGTGCCAGCAGTGAGACAGGGGGGATTGGGGATACGCAGTATTTT. Protein: CASSETGGIGDTQYF.

The chain employs TRBV5-6 and TRBJ1-2; 9 bases align to TRBD1. The length of the CDR3 is 14 residues. The V gene end was trimmed by 5 bases and the J gene end by 4 bases; junction bases not matched to a gene: 6. The germline V gene has CDR1 SGHDT and CDR2 YYEEEE. The CDR3 here is CASRPTGGIYGYTF. CDR3 nucleotides: TGTGCCAGCAGGCCCACAGGGGGCATCTATGGCTACACCTTC.

V is TRBV28 and J is TRBJ2-7; D perhaps matches TRBD2 (7 bases). The CDR3 is 12 residues long. Germline CDR1 and CDR2: MDHEN and SYDVKM. V was clipped by 10 bases and J by 5 bases, with 15 bases between them. The CDR3 nucleotides are TGTGCCACCGAGAGGGGGGGAAACGAGCAGTACTTC. The encoded protein is CATERGGNEQYF.

A note on this clone: Other DNA variants within this sample encode the same CDR3. The V call is TRBV5-4, the J call TRBJ2-3; D gene uncertain. This CDR3 region has 12 residues. The V end lost 1 base, the J end lost 5 bases, and 5 bases lay between the germline ends. Germline V gene data show CDR1 as SGHNT and CDR2 as YYREEE (reference sequence). CDR3 sequence reads: CASSLLLDTQYF. In nucleotides, the CDR3 is TGTGCCAGCAGCTTGCTCTTAGATACGCAGTATTTT.

V gene TRBV6-5 combines with J gene TRBJ1-6; D gene unclear. V shed 0 bases and J shed 8 bases, with 11 bases lying between them. The CDR3 loop spans 15 amino acids. Germline assignment: CDR1 MNHEY and CDR2 SVGAGI. CDR3 sequence (DNA): TGTGCCAGCAGTTACTCGATATGGCATGATTCACCCCTCCACTTT. Its translation: CASSYSIWHDSPLHF.